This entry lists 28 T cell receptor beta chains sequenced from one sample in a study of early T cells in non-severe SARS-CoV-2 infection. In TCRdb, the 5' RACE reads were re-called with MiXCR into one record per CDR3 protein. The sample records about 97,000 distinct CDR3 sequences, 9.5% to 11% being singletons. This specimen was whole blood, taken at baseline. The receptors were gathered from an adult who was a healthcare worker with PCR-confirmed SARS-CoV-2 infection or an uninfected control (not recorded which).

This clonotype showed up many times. The CDR3 DNA sequence: TGTGCCAGCAGCTCAGGTCTAAGCAAAGAGACCCAGTACTTC. Translation gives CASSSGLSKETQYF. This chain uses TRBV5-5 with TRBJ2-5; unclear D gene. The CDR3 has 14 residues. V lost 3 bases and J 3 bases, leaving 12 bases between the germline ends. Per the germline V gene, CDR1 is SGHKS and CDR2 is YYEKEE (reference sequence). The whole variable domain, remainder taken from reference TRBV5-5 and TRBJ2-5, is DAGVTQSPTHLIKTRGQQVTLRCSPISGHKSVSWYQQVLGQGPQFIFQYYEKEERGRGNFPDRFSARQFPNYSSELNVNALLLGDSALYLCASSSGLSKETQYFGPGTRLLVL.

DNA of the CDR3: TGCGCCAGCACCGAGCAGGGCTCCTACGAGCAGTACTTC. Translating gives CASTEQGSYEQYF. V gene TRBV10-2 combines with J gene TRBJ2-7; D perhaps matches TRBD1 (5 bases). CDR1 and CDR2 from the germline V gene are WSHSY and SAAADI. V lost 7 bases to trimming and J lost 0 bases, with 10 bases between them. The CDR3 length is 13 residues.

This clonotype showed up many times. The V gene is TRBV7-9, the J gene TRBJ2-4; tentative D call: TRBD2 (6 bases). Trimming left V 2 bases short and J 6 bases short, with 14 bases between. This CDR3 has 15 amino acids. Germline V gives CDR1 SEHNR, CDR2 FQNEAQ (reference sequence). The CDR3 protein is CASSLHPGEGNIQYF. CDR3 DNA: TGTGCCAGCAGCTTACACCCGGGAGAGGGAAACATTCAGTACTTC.

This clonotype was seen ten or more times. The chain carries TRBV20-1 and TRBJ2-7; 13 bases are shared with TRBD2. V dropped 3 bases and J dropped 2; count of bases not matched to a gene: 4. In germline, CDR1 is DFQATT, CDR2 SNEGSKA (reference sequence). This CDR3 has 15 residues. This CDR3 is CSASSGTSGTYEQYF. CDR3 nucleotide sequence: TGCAGTGCTAGCTCTGGGACTAGCGGGACCTACGAGCAGTACTTC.

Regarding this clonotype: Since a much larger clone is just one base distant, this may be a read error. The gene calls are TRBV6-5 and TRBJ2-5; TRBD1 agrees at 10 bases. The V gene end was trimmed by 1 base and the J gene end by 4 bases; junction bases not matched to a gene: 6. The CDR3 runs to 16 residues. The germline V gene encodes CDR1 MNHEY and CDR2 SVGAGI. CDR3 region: CASSYLTGGARETQYF. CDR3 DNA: TGTGCCAGCAGTTACTTGACAGGGGGCGCGAGAGAGACCCAGTACTTC.

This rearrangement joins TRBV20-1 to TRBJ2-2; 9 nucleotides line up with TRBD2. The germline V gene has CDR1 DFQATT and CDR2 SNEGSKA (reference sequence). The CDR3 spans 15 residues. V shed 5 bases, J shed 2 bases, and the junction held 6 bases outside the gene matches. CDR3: CSAPGTSRNTGELFF. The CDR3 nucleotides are TGCAGTGCTCCCGGGACTAGCAGAAACACCGGGGAGCTGTTTTTT.

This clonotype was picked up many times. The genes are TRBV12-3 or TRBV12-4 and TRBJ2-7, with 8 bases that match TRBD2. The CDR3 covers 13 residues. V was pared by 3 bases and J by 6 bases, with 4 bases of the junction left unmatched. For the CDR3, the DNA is TGTGCCAGCAGTTTCGGACTAGCCCGCGAGCAGTACTTC. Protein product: CASSFGLAREQYF.

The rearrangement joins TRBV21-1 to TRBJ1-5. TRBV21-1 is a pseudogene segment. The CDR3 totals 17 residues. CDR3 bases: TGTGCCAGCAGCAAAGTAGTCTCGGGGCAACCCAATCAGCCCCAGCATTTT. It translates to CASSKVVSGQPNQPQHF.

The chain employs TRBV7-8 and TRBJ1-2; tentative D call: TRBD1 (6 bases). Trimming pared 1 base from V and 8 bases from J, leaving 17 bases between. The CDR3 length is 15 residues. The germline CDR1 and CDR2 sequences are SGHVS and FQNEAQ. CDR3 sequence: CASSLVGTTREGYTF. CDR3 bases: TGTGCCAGCAGCTTAGTTGGGACAACCCGGGAAGGCTACACCTTC.

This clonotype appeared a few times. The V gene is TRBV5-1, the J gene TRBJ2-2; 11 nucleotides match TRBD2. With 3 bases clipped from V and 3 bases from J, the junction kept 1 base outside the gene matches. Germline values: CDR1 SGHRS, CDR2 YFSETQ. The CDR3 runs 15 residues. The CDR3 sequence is CASSWGLADTGELFF. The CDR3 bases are TGCGCCAGCAGCTGGGGACTAGCGGACACCGGGGAGCTGTTTTTT.

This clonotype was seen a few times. The CDR3 nucleotides read TGTGCCAGCAGCGTAGGTGGGACAGAGGAAAAGCAGTACTTC. Its protein is CASSVGGTEEKQYF. V usage is TRBV9 and J usage is TRBJ2-7; 7 bases match TRBD1. The CDR3 length is 14 residues. V was clipped by 0 bases and J by 8 bases; unmatched bases: 8. Germline assignment: CDR1 SGDLS and CDR2 YYNGEE. The variable domain in full, with the rest retrieved from reference TRBV9 and TRBJ2-7, is DSGVTQTPKHLITATGQRVTLRCSPRSGDLSVYWYQQSLDQGLQFLIQYYNGEERAKGNILERFSAQQFPDLHSELNLSSLELGDSALYFCASSVGGTEEKQYFGPGTRLTVT.

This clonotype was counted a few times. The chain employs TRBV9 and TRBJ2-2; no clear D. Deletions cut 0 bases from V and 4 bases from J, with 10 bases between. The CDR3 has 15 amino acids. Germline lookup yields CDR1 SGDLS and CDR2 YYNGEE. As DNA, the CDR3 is TGTGCCAGCAGCGTAGGCGTCTTTTCCACCGGGGAGCTGTTTTTT. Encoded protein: CASSVGVFSTGELFF.

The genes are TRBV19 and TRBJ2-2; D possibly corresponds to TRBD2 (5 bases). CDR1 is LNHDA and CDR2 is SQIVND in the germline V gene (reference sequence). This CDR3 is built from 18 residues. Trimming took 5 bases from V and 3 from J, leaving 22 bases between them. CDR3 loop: CASSVRNRGLVDTGELFF. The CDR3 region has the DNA TGTGCCAGTAGTGTTCGGAATCGGGGTTTGGTCGACACCGGGGAGCTGTTTTTT.

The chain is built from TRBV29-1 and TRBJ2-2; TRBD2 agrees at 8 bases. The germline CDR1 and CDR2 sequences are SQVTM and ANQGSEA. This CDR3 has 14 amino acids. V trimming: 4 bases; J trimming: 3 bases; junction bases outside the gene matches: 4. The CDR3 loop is CSVAGGRHTGELFF. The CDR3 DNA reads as TGCAGCGTTGCCGGCGGGAGGCACACCGGGGAGCTGTTTTTT.

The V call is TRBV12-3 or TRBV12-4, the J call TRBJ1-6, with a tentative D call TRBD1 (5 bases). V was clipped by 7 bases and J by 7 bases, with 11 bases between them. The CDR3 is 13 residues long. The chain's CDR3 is CASNRAGNSPLHF. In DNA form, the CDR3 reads TGTGCCAGCAATAGAGCAGGGAATTCACCCCTCCACTTT.

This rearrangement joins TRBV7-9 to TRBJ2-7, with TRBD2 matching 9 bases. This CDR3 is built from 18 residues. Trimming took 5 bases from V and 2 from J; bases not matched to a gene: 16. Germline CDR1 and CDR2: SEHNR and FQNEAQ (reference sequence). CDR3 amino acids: CASSHPRERGAATYEQYF. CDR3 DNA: TGTGCCAGCAGCCACCCACGAGAGCGGGGGGCAGCCACCTACGAGCAGTACTTC.

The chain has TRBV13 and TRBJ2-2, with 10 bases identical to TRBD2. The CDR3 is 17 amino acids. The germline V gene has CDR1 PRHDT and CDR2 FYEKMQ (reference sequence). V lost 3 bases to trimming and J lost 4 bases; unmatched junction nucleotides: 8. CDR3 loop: CASSLAGLADSTGELFF. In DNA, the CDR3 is TGTGCCAGCAGCTTGGCCGGACTAGCGGATTCCACCGGGGAGCTGTTTTTT.

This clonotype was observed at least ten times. The CDR3, as DNA: TGTGCCAGCAGTTCATTAGCGGGAGTGAACGAGCAGTACTTC. Residues: CASSSLAGVNEQYF. This chain joins TRBV27 and TRBJ2-7, with 9 bases identical to TRBD2. From germline, CDR1 is MNHEY and CDR2 SMNVEV (reference sequence). The CDR3 has 14 residues. Trimming took 4 bases from V and 5 from J; bases not matched to a gene: 6.

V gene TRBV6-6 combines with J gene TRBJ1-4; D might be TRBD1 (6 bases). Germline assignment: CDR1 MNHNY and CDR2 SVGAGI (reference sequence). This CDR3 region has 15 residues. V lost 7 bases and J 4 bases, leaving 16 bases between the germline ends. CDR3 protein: CASTPGGGRNEKLFF. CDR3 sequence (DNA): TGTGCCAGCACCCCTGGGGGGGGGCGTAATGAAAAACTGTTTTTT.

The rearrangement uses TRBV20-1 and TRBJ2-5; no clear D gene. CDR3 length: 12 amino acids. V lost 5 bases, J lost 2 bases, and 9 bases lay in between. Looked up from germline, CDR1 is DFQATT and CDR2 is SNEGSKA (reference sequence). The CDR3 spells CSAEHRQETQYF. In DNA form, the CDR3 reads TGCAGTGCTGAGCATAGACAAGAGACCCAGTACTTC.

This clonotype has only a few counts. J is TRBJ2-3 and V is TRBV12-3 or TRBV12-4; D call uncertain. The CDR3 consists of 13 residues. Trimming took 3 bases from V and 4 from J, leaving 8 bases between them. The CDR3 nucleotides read TGTGCCAGCAGTTTTTTCGACGCAGATACGCAGTATTTT. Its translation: CASSFFDADTQYF.

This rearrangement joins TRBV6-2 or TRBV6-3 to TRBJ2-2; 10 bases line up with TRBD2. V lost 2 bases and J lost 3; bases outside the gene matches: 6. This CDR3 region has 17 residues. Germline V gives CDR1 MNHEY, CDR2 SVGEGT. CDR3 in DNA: TGTGCCAGCAGTTACGCTAGCGGGAGTATAGACACCGGGGAGCTGTTTTTT. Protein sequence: CASSYASGSIDTGELFF.

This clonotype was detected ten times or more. The CDR3 sequence is CSGTSGSQETQYF. The CDR3 nucleotides are TGCAGCGGGACTAGCGGGAGCCAAGAGACCCAGTACTTC. This rearrangement joins TRBV29-1 to TRBJ2-5, with TRBD2 matching 13 bases. The CDR3 covers 13 residues. Trimming removed 7 bases from V and 1 base from J; junction bases left unmatched: 0. Germline V gene data show CDR1 as SQVTM and CDR2 as ANQGSEA.

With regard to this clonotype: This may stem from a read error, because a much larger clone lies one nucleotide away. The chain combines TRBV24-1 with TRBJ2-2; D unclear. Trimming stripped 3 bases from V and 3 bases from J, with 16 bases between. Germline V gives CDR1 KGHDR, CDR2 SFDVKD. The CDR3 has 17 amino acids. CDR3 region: CATSDPGEGSDTGELFF. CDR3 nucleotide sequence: TGTGCCACCAGTGATCCCGGAGAAGGGTCGGACACCGGGGAGCTGTTTTTT.

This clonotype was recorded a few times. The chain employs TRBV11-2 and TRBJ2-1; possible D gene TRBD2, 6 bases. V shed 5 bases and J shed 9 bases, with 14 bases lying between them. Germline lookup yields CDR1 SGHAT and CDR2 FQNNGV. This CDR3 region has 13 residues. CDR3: CASSQYGGSEQFF. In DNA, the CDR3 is TGTGCCAGCAGCCAATATGGGGGGAGTGAGCAGTTCTTC.

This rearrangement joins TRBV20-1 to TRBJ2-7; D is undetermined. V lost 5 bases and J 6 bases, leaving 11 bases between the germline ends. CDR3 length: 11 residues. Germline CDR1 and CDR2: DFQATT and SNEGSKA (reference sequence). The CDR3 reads CSAGYSSEQYF. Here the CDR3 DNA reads TGCAGTGCTGGATACAGTAGCGAGCAGTACTTC.

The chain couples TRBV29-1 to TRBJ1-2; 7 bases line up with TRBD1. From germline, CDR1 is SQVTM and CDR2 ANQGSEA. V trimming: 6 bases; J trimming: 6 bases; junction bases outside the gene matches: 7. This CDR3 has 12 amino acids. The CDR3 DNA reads TGCAGCGTCACAGGGGTTAGTGATGGCTACACCTTC. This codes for CSVTGVSDGYTF.

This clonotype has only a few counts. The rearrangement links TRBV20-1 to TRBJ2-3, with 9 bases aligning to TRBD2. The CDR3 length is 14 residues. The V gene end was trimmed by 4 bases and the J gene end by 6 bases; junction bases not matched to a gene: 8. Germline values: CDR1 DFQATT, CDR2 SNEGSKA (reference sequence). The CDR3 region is CSAKGLAGLDTQYF. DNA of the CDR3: TGCAGTGCTAAGGGACTAGCAGGTCTTGATACGCAGTATTTT.